Included here is one T cell receptor (beta chain) sequence, with context. Its antigen remains unknown. The data derive from a study of CXCR3-negative and CXCR3-positive naive CD8 T cells. Study observations and caveats: The study found that naive CXCR3-negative and CXCR3-positive cells shared TRBV-TRBJ usage, while memory cells differed. Fresh PBMCs served for most assays, and CXCR3 expression fell partially after cryopreservation.

The TRB libraries of cDNA were built by UMI-labeled 5' RACE. TCRdb reprocessed the 5' RACE reads and stores each CDR3 protein as one record, lacking DNA. The data show 130,000 or so distinct CDR3 sequences, and the top ten clones hold less than 0.55%. This CDR3 comprises 14 residues. CDR1 is SEHNR and CDR2 is FQNEAQ in the germline V gene (reference sequence). At about 310,000 cells each, triplicate sorts were carried out for each CD8+ T cell subset. The receptor was derived from a human donor in good health. Some clones in this sample may be carry-over from other donors' samples. Sequenced input: naive CXCR3- CD8+ T cells from blood. This sample's subset: CD45RO-CCR7+CD27+CD95- naive CD8+ T cells lacking CXCR3 (TNR3-). The chain has TRBV7-9 and TRBJ1-1. The CDR3: CASSFGLGNTEAFF.